This T cell receptor beta chain was recorded in a study of regulatory T cells in long-lasting Graves disease. Notes on the study in general: TRBV28, TRBJ1-2 and TRBJ2-5 were segments that persistent disease favored.

Library construction for TCR beta used iRepertoire HTBI primers and Arm-PCR of CDR3 regions. One entry per CDR3 protein results from TCRdb running MiXCR on the multiplex PCR reads. Of almost 450,000 distinct CDR3 sequences listed, about 16% are singletons. Time point reported: newly diagnosed GD, antithyroid drugs for less than 3 months. Making the TCR library involved RNA that had been extracted from PBMCs. About this clonotype: Its antigen is unknown.

Per the germline V gene, CDR1 is SGHAT and CDR2 is FQNNGV. The length of the CDR3 is 15 residues. V lost 1 base to trimming and J lost 0 bases, with 9 bases between them. This sample also appeared in a second study, on T cells in Graves' hyperthyroidism and ophthalmopathy. As that report states: HTBI primers were employed in a first-round RT-PCR of the TCR CDR3.

The genes are TRBV11-2 and TRBJ1-2; D uncertain. This specimen consisted of peripheral blood mononuclear cells (PBMCs), obtained at new diagnosis, from a patient treated with antithyroid drugs. The clonotype originates from a woman in her twenties or thirties with Graves disease. The DNA of the CDR3 is TGTGCCAGCAGCTTAGCGGTCGAAACTAACTATGGCTACACCTTC. Translation: CASSLAVETNYGYTF.